This TCR beta chain is drawn from a study of early stage breast cancer tumors. Findings of the study overall: Bulk DNA sequencing of unsorted cells missed chain pairing and markers.

With respect to this clone: Its target is not known.

Measured with immunoSEQ multiplex PCR; TCRdb has only the in-frame clones, and not every one. The data show over 40,000 clones, about three quarters seen once. This TCR was sampled from a person aged 35-55 years with breast cancer. The sample consisted of blood.

The CDR3 here is CASSGSGRAERETQYF. The CDR3 bases are TGTGCCAGCAGTGGTAGCGGGAGGGCCGAGAGAGAGACCCAGTACTTC. This chain links TRBV6-1 with TRBJ2-5; 11 positions agree with TRBD2. CDR3 size: 16 residues. The germline V gene encodes CDR1 MNHNS and CDR2 SASEGT. With V trimmed by 4 bases and J by 4 bases, 8 bases remained unmatched.